The clone carrying this TCR beta chain has a count of ten or more. Each CDR3 protein is one row after TCRdb ran MiXCR on the RACE reads. The sample has just over 80,000 distinct CDR3 sequences; about 11% are singletons. Time point indicated: patch test 1, 2 weeks after DPC sensitization. Documented treatment: therapeutic diphenylcyclopropenone sensitization with weekly scalp DPC. The record originates from a study of human T cells and chemical hapten exposure. Germline CDR1 reads SEHNR; CDR2 reads FQNEAQ (reference sequence). With 1 base removed from V and 0 bases from J, the gap between germline ends came to 10 bases. The CDR3 consists of 16 residues.

The sequence was obtained from a woman aged 50 to 60 with alopecia areata. Some clones in this sample may be carry-over from other donors' samples. This specimen consisted of whole blood, obtained in connection with sensitization to the hapten diphenylcyclopropenone (DPC). The V gene is TRBV7-9, the J gene TRBJ2-4; D is undetermined. CDR3 loop: CASSLGDRVAKNIQYF. CDR3 sequence (DNA): TGTGCCAGCAGCTTAGGGGATCGTGTAGCCAAAAACATTCAGTACTTC.